The clone carrying this T cell receptor (beta chain) was detected many times. The sample originates from a study of molecular identifiers for immune sequencing clone quantification. The length of the CDR3 is 16 residues. TCRdb independently ran MiXCR on the PCR reads; one entry per CDR3 protein. The table has fewer than 350,000 distinct CDR3 sequences, roughly a fifth seen once. The chain employs TRBV21-1 and TRBJ2-2; TRBD1, as called in the table, went unchecked against the DNA. TRBV21-1 is deemed a pseudogene. The sequence derives from a human donor in good health. Some libraries in this study had Jurkat cell RNA spiked in. The sample was naive CD8+ T cells from blood, with Jurkat cell RNA spiked in. This sample's subset: FACS-sorted CD8+CD4-CCR7+CD45RA+ naive T cells. The CDR3 nucleotides are TGTGCCAGCAGCAATACACAGGGTAGGAACACCGGGGAGCTGTTTTTT. Protein product: CASSNTQGRNTGELFF.